These 30 T cell receptor beta chains originate from one sample sequenced in a study of shared T cell receptors in the human thymus. Sequenced by immunoSEQ multiplex PCR; TCRdb stores in-frame clones only, minus some. The sample records some 660,000 clones, about 89% being singletons. The same sample was also used in a study of human thymus T cells.

The sequenced sample consisted of thymocytes. The receptor source for this set is a boy under two years old with a congenital heart defect.

The chain combines TRBV6-5 with TRBJ2-4; no definite D call. CDR3 size: 15 residues. CDR1 is MNHEY, CDR2 SVGAGI, per germline. V lost 0 bases and J lost 0, with 6 bases in between. The DNA of the CDR3 is TGTGCCAGCAGTTACTCGGCCAGAGCCAAAAACATTCAGTACTTC. It specifies CASSYSARAKNIQYF.

This chain uses TRBV5-1 with TRBJ2-7; D might be TRBD2 (6 bases). V was trimmed by 4 bases and J by 2 bases, leaving 19 bases between them. CDR1 SGHRS and CDR2 YFSETQ come from the germline V gene. This CDR3 spans 16 amino acids. The CDR3 region is CASSPPLAMVPYEQYF. The CDR3 coding sequence is TGCGCCAGCAGCCCCCCGCTAGCGATGGTTCCCTACGAGCAGTACTTC.

The CDR3 region has the DNA TGCAGCGTTGACGGGACAGGGATAAACACTGAAGCTTTCTTT. This encodes CSVDGTGINTEAFF. The chain joins TRBV29-1 to TRBJ1-1, with TRBD1 identical over 9 bases. The CDR3 covers 14 residues. V shed 3 bases and J 2 bases; nucleotides not matched to a gene: 4. CDR1 is SQVTM and CDR2 is ANQGSEA in the germline V gene.

This rearrangement joins TRBV14 to TRBJ2-3; no reliable D call. V dropped 4 bases and J dropped 4 bases, with 9 bases sitting between them. CDR3 length: 13 amino acids. Germline V gene lookup returns CDR1 SGHDN and CDR2 FVKESK. The CDR3 nucleotides are TGTGCCAGCAGCCGCTCAGAACCAGATACGCAGTATTTT. It encodes CASSRSEPDTQYF.

The chain couples TRBV28 to TRBJ2-5; D may be TRBD1 (5 bases). Trimming shortened V by 4 bases and J by 5 bases, and 14 bases separated the two germline ends. Germline V CDR1 and CDR2: MDHEN, SYDVKM. The CDR3 is 14 amino acids. The CDR3 DNA sequence: TGTGCCAGCAGTTCCCTCCAGGGCTGGGAGACCCAGTACTTC. This gives the protein CASSSLQGWETQYF.

This clone was picked up a small number of times. The chain joins TRBV30 to TRBJ2-1; weak D call: TRBD2 (5 bases). Trimming cost V 0 bases and J 0 bases, with 18 bases left between them. The CDR3 consists of 18 residues. CDR1 GTSNPN and CDR2 SVGIG come from the germline V gene (reference sequence). Written as DNA, the CDR3 is TGTGCCTGGAGTGTACGGGGATCACTAGGAACCTCCTACAATGAGCAGTTCTTC. It is translated as CAWSVRGSLGTSYNEQFF.

The gene calls are TRBV19 and TRBJ1-5; 9 bases line up with TRBD1. The V and J ends lost 4 bases and 2 bases, in that order; junction bases with no gene match: 0. CDR3 size: 14 residues. Looked up from germline, CDR1 is LNHDA and CDR2 is SQIVND (reference sequence). This CDR3 reads CASSRTGGNQPQHF. CDR3 DNA sequence: TGTGCCAGTAGTAGGACAGGGGGCAATCAGCCCCAGCATTTT.

This chain links TRBV27 with TRBJ2-1, with 8 bases lining up with TRBD2. Germline CDR1 MNHEY, CDR2 SMNVEV (reference sequence). V trimming: 2 bases; J trimming: 6 bases; junction bases outside the gene matches: 9. The length of the CDR3 is 16 residues. The CDR3 bases are TGTGCCAGCAGTTTACCCTCGGGGGGGGCGTTCAATGAGCAGTTCTTC. Protein: CASSLPSGGAFNEQFF.

V gene TRBV14 combines with J gene TRBJ1-1; 8 nucleotides match TRBD1. The CDR3 sequence is 15 residues long. The germline V gene encodes CDR1 SGHDN and CDR2 FVKESK. V gave up 4 bases and J gave up 2 bases; unmatched junction bases: 6. CDR3 sequence reads: CASSPQTGENTEAFF. The CDR3 DNA sequence: TGTGCCAGCAGCCCTCAGACAGGGGAAAACACTGAAGCTTTCTTT.

This sequence joins TRBV28 and TRBJ1-2; D remains ambiguous. The V and J ends lost 3 bases and 2 bases respectively, with 10 bases between them. There are 14 residues in the CDR3. In germline, CDR1 is MDHEN, CDR2 SYDVKM. The CDR3 protein is CASSFYPVNYGYTF. The CDR3 region has the DNA TGTGCCAGCAGTTTTTACCCAGTAAACTATGGCTACACCTTC.

This chain uses TRBV5-6 with TRBJ2-1; TRBD1 matches at 10 bases. J was trimmed by 7 bases and V by 4 bases; bases with no gene match: 11. This CDR3 has 16 amino acids. CDR1 is SGHDT and CDR2 is YYEEEE in the germline V gene. CDR3 sequence: CASSGQTGGRGNEQFF. The CDR3 DNA follows: TGTGCCAGCAGCGGCCAGACAGGGGGCAGGGGGAATGAGCAGTTCTTC.

The V and J genes are TRBV10-3 and TRBJ1-3, with D perhaps matching TRBD1 (5 bases). The germline gives CDR1 ENHRY, CDR2 SYGVKD. V lost 9 bases, J lost 1 base, and 13 bases lay in between. The CDR3 consists of 14 residues. CDR3 sequence: CAIRTTESGNTIYF. CDR3 bases: TGTGCCATTCGGACGACAGAATCTGGAAACACCATATATTTT.

V gene TRBV19 combines with J gene TRBJ2-7, with a possible D match to TRBD2 (6 bases). This CDR3 comprises 14 residues. V lost 3 bases and J lost 7, with 16 bases in between. Germline CDR1 and CDR2: LNHDA and SQIVND (reference sequence). CDR3 DNA: TGTGCCAGTAGTATGGTCCACCGCCGGGGGGAGCAGTACTTC. It yields the protein CASSMVHRRGEQYF.

This clone was seen a single time. The chain has TRBV10-3 and TRBJ2-7; D gene unclear. The CDR3 covers 15 residues. The germline V gene has CDR1 ENHRY and CDR2 SYGVKD. The germline V and J ends were trimmed by 2 bases and 0 bases, with 11 bases remaining between them. The CDR3 DNA is TGTGCCATCAGTGAGCATCTTAAGAGCTCCTACGAGCAGTACTTC. Protein: CAISEHLKSSYEQYF.

This clone was seen a handful of times. V gene TRBV10-2 combines with J gene TRBJ2-2; 10 nucleotides agree with TRBD2. CDR1 is WSHSY, CDR2 SAAADI, per germline. Germline trimming cut 7 bases from V and 6 bases from J; bases unmatched to any gene: 14. This CDR3 is 17 amino acids long. For the CDR3, the DNA is TGCGCCAGCAATCCAAGGGAGCGGGAGGGCCGGGCCGGGGAGCTGTTTTTT. It codes for CASNPREREGRAGELFF.

The CDR3 coding sequence is TGTGCCAGCAGCCTAGGCATGGGACTAGCGGGGTCCACAGATACGCAGTATTTT. It encodes CASSLGMGLAGSTDTQYF. The J gene is TRBJ2-3, the V gene TRBV9; TRBD2 agrees at 13 bases. Per germline, CDR1 SGDLS and CDR2 YYNGEE. The junction had 10 bases not matched to a gene; V was cut back by 4 bases and J by 2 bases. The CDR3 consists of 18 residues.

This chain's CDR3 is CSAPTGIGETQYF. The CDR3 DNA sequence: TGCAGCGCACCGACAGGGATTGGTGAGACCCAGTACTTC. The chain is built from TRBV29-1 and TRBJ2-5, with TRBD1 matching over 7 bases. Germline V gene lookup returns CDR1 SQVTM and CDR2 ANQGSEA. Trimming at V came to 7 bases and at J to 5 bases, leaving 10 bases not matched to a gene. This CDR3 has 13 residues.

CDR3: CASSRQGDVNEKLFF. The DNA of the CDR3 is TGTGCCAGCAGCCGACAGGGGGATGTAAATGAAAAACTGTTTTTT. The V and J genes are TRBV5-6 and TRBJ1-4; 9 bases are a match to TRBD1. The V gene's germline CDR1 is SGHDT and CDR2 YYEEEE. The CDR3 runs 15 residues. Trimming removed 4 bases from V and 5 bases from J; junction bases left unmatched: 6.

This chain links TRBV10-3 with TRBJ2-7; 13 bases fit TRBD2. V lost 0 bases to trimming and J lost 2 bases; unmatched junction nucleotides: 7. The CDR3 is made up of 18 amino acids. The germline gives CDR1 ENHRY, CDR2 SYGVKD. CDR3 amino acids: CAISESGSGTSGTYEQYF. CDR3 sequence (DNA): TGTGCCATCAGTGAGTCCGGGTCTGGGACTAGCGGGACCTACGAGCAGTACTTC.

The rearrangement uses TRBV7-9 and TRBJ1-5, with D possibly matching TRBD1 (5 bases). The CDR3 consists of 12 residues. V shed 6 bases and J shed 6 bases, with 9 bases lying between them. Germline V CDR1 and CDR2: SEHNR, FQNEAQ (reference sequence). The CDR3 DNA reads as TGTGCCAGCAGTTCAGGGTCTCAGCCCCAGCATTTT. As protein: CASSSGSQPQHF. Complete variable domain (other parts from reference TRBV7-9 and TRBJ1-5): DTGVSQNPRHKITKRGQNVTFRCDPISEHNRLYWYRQTLGQGPEFLTYFQNEAQLEKSRLLSDRFSAERPKGSFSTLEIQRTEQGDSAMYLCASSSGSQPQHFGDGTRLSIL.

This clone was seen just once. The rearrangement uses TRBV28 and TRBJ1-6; TRBD1 might be the D (5 bases). The CDR3 length is 13 residues. V shed 6 bases and J shed 12 bases, with 15 bases lying between them. Germline loops: CDR1 MDHEN, CDR2 SYDVKM. The CDR3, as DNA: TGTGCCAGCAGCGGGACTGGGATCAAACCCCTCCACTTT. Translated, it gives CASSGTGIKPLHF.

The chain recombines TRBV29-1 with TRBJ1-2, with D tentatively TRBD1 (5 bases). The CDR3 covers 15 residues. Trimming took off 2 bases at V and 3 bases at J, with 16 bases between the two ends. Germline V gene lookup returns CDR1 SQVTM and CDR2 ANQGSEA. CDR3: CSVEKGSWGDYGYTF. DNA for the CDR3: TGCAGCGTTGAAAAAGGTTCGTGGGGCGACTATGGCTACACCTTC.

The chain couples TRBV10-3 to TRBJ2-7, with D perhaps TRBD2 (5 bases). Germline CDR1 and CDR2: ENHRY and SYGVKD. V dropped 0 bases and J dropped 1 base, with 10 bases sitting between them. This CDR3 contains 15 residues. The DNA for the CDR3 is TGTGCCATCAGTGAGTCCTGGAGGAGGTCCTACGAGCAGTACTTC. Its protein product is CAISESWRRSYEQYF.

The V and J genes are TRBV6-6 and TRBJ2-7, with 9 bases aligning to TRBD1. Trimming at V came to 10 bases and at J to 3 bases, leaving 10 bases not matched to a gene. Germline CDR1 MNHNY, CDR2 SVGAGI (reference sequence). The CDR3 contains 14 residues. The CDR3 loop is CATHRTGDYYEQYF. DNA for the CDR3: TGTGCCACCCACCGGACAGGGGACTACTACGAGCAGTACTTC.

In its sample, this clone was seen a few times. The chain links TRBV5-5 to TRBJ1-3; D remains ambiguous. The CDR3 is 16 amino acids. V was clipped by 0 bases and J by 1 base, with 11 bases between them. Germline CDR1 SGHKS, CDR2 YYEKEE (reference sequence). The CDR3, as DNA: TGTGCCAGCAGCTTGGGGTTCGTAGATTCTGGAAACACCATATATTTT. Translated: CASSLGFVDSGNTIYF.

CDR3 region: CASSREETHEQYF. The CDR3 region has the DNA TGTGCCAGTAGTCGGGAGGAGACCCACGAGCAGTACTTC. This chain joins TRBV19 and TRBJ2-7, with 7 bases lining up with TRBD2. CDR1 LNHDA and CDR2 SQIVND come from the germline V gene (reference sequence). The J segment lost 5 bases and the V segment lost 5 bases, leaving 6 bases of the junction unmatched. The CDR3 totals 13 residues.

The chain has TRBV2 and TRBJ2-7, with a tentative D call TRBD2 (5 bases). The germline V and J ends were trimmed by 7 bases and 2 bases, with 18 bases remaining between them. The CDR3 is 15 amino acids. Germline CDR1 is SNHLY and CDR2 is FYNNEI. CDR3 region: CASISGVRSTYEQYF. The CDR3 DNA is TGTGCCAGCATTTCCGGGGTCAGGTCTACCTACGAGCAGTACTTC.

This clone was recorded a few times. The chain employs TRBV25-1 and TRBJ1-2, with D maybe TRBD1 (6 bases). In germline, CDR1 is MGHDK, CDR2 SYGVNS. The CDR3 loop spans 15 amino acids. Trimming stripped 0 bases from V and 7 bases from J, with 15 bases between. CDR3 residues: CASSEYRGGSFGYTF. In DNA, the CDR3 is TGTGCCAGCAGTGAATATAGGGGGGGATCCTTTGGCTACACCTTC.

The chain combines TRBV6-7 with TRBJ2-1; 9 bases line up with TRBD1. TRBV6-7 is labeled an ORF, and its function is uncertain. The CDR3 is 18 residues long. The J segment lost 12 bases and the V segment lost 0 bases, leaving 18 bases of the junction unmatched. The CDR3: CASSYSNLRDRELLGQFF. The CDR3 bases are TGTGCCAGCAGTTACTCGAATTTAAGGGACAGGGAGCTTCTAGGGCAGTTCTTC.

The rearrangement joins TRBV28 to TRBJ1-2; possibly TRBD1 for D (5 bases). The germline V gene encodes CDR1 MDHEN and CDR2 SYDVKM. V was trimmed by 7 bases and J by 8 bases, leaving 11 bases between them. The CDR3 extends over 11 amino acids. The chain's CDR3 is CASTPGGGYTF. The DNA of the CDR3 is TGTGCCAGCACTCCCGGGGGGGGCTACACCTTC.